This TCR beta chain was sequenced in a study of cytomegalovirus exposure and HLA in healthy donors. Comment on this clone: What it binds is not known.

The ends were cut back, 4 bases at V and 2 bases at J, with 9 bases in the middle. CDR1 LNHDA and CDR2 SQIVND come from the germline V gene (reference sequence). The CDR3 runs to 14 residues. The PCR made use of 60 Vbeta and 13 Jbeta primers. Original processing notes: As a later analysis found, there were 82 million or so unique TCR beta chains, of which around 9.9 million were shared. Profiling relied on immunoSEQ multiplex PCR, and the TCRdb table lists in-frame clones only, not all of them. From that table come the V and J calls and clone size; the DNA was used to work out D and trimming. The sample contains about 160,000 clones, roughly 80% of which appear only once. Overall study results and limits: Later analysis indicated greater clonal expansion among HLA-associated TCR beta chains than among equally common other chains. Association with HLA alleles at 0.05 false discovery rate was found for 16,951 TCR beta sequences in a later analysis. Further analysis was carried out later, and it showed several of the most significant clusters appearing linked to common viral pathogens.

The sample taken for sequencing was PBMCs. The clonotype originates from a male donor in good health and CMV-seronegative. The chain has TRBV19 and TRBJ1-5; tentatively, D is TRBD1 (5 bases). CDR3 residues: CASSTGGGNQPQHF. As DNA, the CDR3 is TGTGCCAGTAGTACCGGGGGGGGCAATCAGCCCCAGCATTTT.